The 26 T cell receptor beta chains in this list originate from one sample, sequenced in a study of OX40 agonist ivuxolimab in advanced cancers. Some clones are missing from TCRdb's copy, which holds only in-frame ones; the method was immunoSEQ multiplex PCR. The data contain some 100,000 clones, roughly 84% of them singletons. Sequenced here: CD4+ or CD8+ T cells sorted from blood, sampled in a trial of the OX40 agonist ivuxolimab. Receptors originate from an adult with an advanced solid tumor such as melanoma, head and neck, liver or kidney cancer.

This chain joins TRBV29-1 and TRBJ2-7, with D perhaps matching TRBD1 (5 bases). Germline-derived CDR1 and CDR2 are SQVTM and ANQGSEA. V gave up 4 bases and J gave up 2 bases, with 18 bases separating them. The CDR3 contains 15 residues. Written as DNA, the CDR3 is TGCAGCGTTGCGCTTGGGGCCCTGATTGCCTACGAGCAGTACGTC. Translation: CSVALGALIAYEQYV.

The J gene is TRBJ2-1, the V gene TRBV7-3; either TRBD1 or TRBD2 may fit D (5 bases each). The CDR3 totals 12 residues. Trimming removed 3 bases at V and 6 bases at J, with 6 bases between. From germline, CDR1 is SGHTA and CDR2 FQGTGA. CDR3: CASSFGTNEQFF. CDR3 in DNA: TGTGCCAGCAGCTTCGGGACCAATGAGCAGTTCTTC. The whole variable domain, filled in from reference TRBV7-3 and TRBJ2-1, reads GAGVSQTPSNKVTEKGKYVELRCDPISGHTALYWYRQSLGQGPEFLIYFQGTGAADDSGLPNDRFFAVRPEGSVSTLKIQRTERGDSAVYLCASSFGTNEQFFGPGTRLTVL.

This rearrangement joins TRBV18 to TRBJ2-7, with 9 bases identical to TRBD1. The CDR3 has 15 amino acids. V gave up 4 bases and J gave up 6 bases; unmatched junction bases: 10. The V gene's germline CDR1 is KGHSH and CDR2 LQKENI. The CDR3 DNA sequence: TGTGCCAGCTCACAGGAACCGGGACAGGGATCCGAGCAGTACTTC. Its translation: CASSQEPGQGSEQYF.

The chain is built from TRBV7-2 and TRBJ2-1, with 13 bases aligning to TRBD2. V lost 6 bases to trimming and J lost 4 bases; unmatched junction nucleotides: 9. The CDR3 totals 17 residues. From germline, CDR1 is SGHTA and CDR2 FQGNSA. CDR3 region: CASRLAILAGGYNEQFF. CDR3 DNA sequence: TGTGCCAGCAGGTTGGCCATACTAGCGGGGGGGTACAATGAGCAGTTCTTC.

The CDR3, as DNA: TGCGCCAGCAGCTTGGACAATCTCTATTATGGCTACACCTTC. Translation gives CASSLDNLYYGYTF. The chain couples TRBV5-1 to TRBJ1-2; no clear D gene. V lost 0 bases and J 5 bases, leaving 11 bases between the germline ends. The V gene's germline CDR1 is SGHRS and CDR2 YFSETQ. This CDR3 is built from 14 residues.

The chain links TRBV27 to TRBJ2-3; possibly TRBD1 for D (6 bases). The germline gives CDR1 MNHEY, CDR2 SMNVEV (reference sequence). Trimming removed 4 bases from V and 1 base from J, with 15 bases in between. The CDR3 runs to 16 residues. This CDR3 is CASSSLQGFGTDTQYF. The CDR3 DNA sequence: TGTGCCAGCAGTTCTCTACAGGGCTTCGGCACAGATACGCAGTATTTT.

The chain combines TRBV5-1 with TRBJ2-5, with 10 bases aligning to TRBD1. Germline V gives CDR1 SGHRS, CDR2 YFSETQ. V dropped 4 bases and J dropped 4; count of bases not matched to a gene: 4. The CDR3 is 14 residues long. The CDR3 DNA follows: TGCGCCAGCAGCACCGGACAGGGGGGAGAGACCCAGTACTTC. Amino acid sequence: CASSTGQGGETQYF.

The chain links TRBV5-6 to TRBJ1-2; no definite D call. This CDR3 is built from 16 residues. Per the germline V gene, CDR1 is SGHDT and CDR2 is YYEEEE. V lost 0 bases to trimming and J lost 0 bases, with 12 bases between them. Written as DNA, the CDR3 is TGTGCCAGCAGCTTGGCCGCCCTACTCACTAACTATGGCTACACCTTC. The encoded protein is CASSLAALLTNYGYTF.

As concerns this clone: The same CDR3 arises from other DNA sequences in this sample as well. The rearrangement uses TRBV11-2 and TRBJ1-4; D is ambiguous. The CDR3 is 16 amino acids. Germline loops: CDR1 SGHAT, CDR2 FQNNGV. The ends were cut back, 1 base at V and 0 bases at J, with 9 bases in the middle. The CDR3: CASSLGTVATNEKLFF. DNA for the CDR3: TGTGCCAGCAGCTTAGGGACCGTTGCAACTAATGAAAAACTGTTTTTT.

This CDR3 reads CSAERDRGAAGELFF. For the CDR3, the DNA is TGCAGCGCCGAGAGGGACAGGGGGGCAGCCGGGGAGCTGTTTTTT. V is TRBV29-1 and J is TRBJ2-2, with 11 bases matching TRBD1. CDR3 length: 15 amino acids. V was pared by 7 bases and J by 6 bases, with 10 bases of the junction left unmatched. CDR1 is SQVTM and CDR2 is ANQGSEA in the germline V gene.

This clone appeared once. The chain uses TRBV18 and TRBJ1-1; maybe TRBD1 (6 bases). The V gene lost 3 bases and the J gene lost 1 base, with 18 bases spanning the gap. CDR1 is KGHSH, CDR2 LQKENI, per germline. This CDR3 has 17 amino acids. CDR3 sequence reads: CASSPYTRGLGNTEAFF. Written as DNA, the CDR3 is TGTGCCAGCTCACCCTACACTCGGGGGCTCGGGAACACTGAAGCTTTCTTT. The whole variable domain, filled in from reference TRBV18 and TRBJ1-1, reads NAGVMQNPRHLVRRRGQEARLRCSPMKGHSHVYWYRQLPEEGLKFMVYLQKENIIDESGMPKERFSAEFPKEGPSILRIQQVVRGDSAAYFCASSPYTRGLGNTEAFFGQGTRLTVV.

V usage is TRBV6-5 and J usage is TRBJ1-1; D not certain. Germline V gives CDR1 MNHEY, CDR2 SVGAGI. Trimming took off 5 bases at V and 3 bases at J, with 13 bases between the two ends. This CDR3 has 14 amino acids. The CDR3: CASSTGSGDTEAFF. CDR3 sequence (DNA): TGTGCCAGCAGTACGGGTAGCGGTGACACTGAAGCTTTCTTT.

This clone was observed a single time. The chain combines TRBV4-3 with TRBJ2-3; D possibly corresponds to TRBD1 (6 bases). This CDR3 comprises 14 residues. With 2 bases removed from V and 4 bases from J, the gap between germline ends came to 10 bases. CDR1 and CDR2 from the germline V gene are LGHNA and YSLEER. The CDR3 sequence: CASSQLSGADTQYF. The CDR3 nucleotides are TGCGCCAGCAGCCAACTATCAGGGGCAGATACGCAGTATTTT.

With regard to this clone: The same CDR3 can be traced to other DNA sequences in this sample. The rearrangement links TRBV9 to TRBJ2-7; TRBD2 aligns across 7 bases. The CDR3 extends over 18 amino acids. Germline assignment: CDR1 SGDLS and CDR2 YYNGEE. With V trimmed by 4 bases and J by 3 bases, 19 bases remained unmatched. CDR3 sequence: CASSPHAGGGSSIYEQYF. Written as DNA, the CDR3 is TGTGCCAGCAGCCCCCACGCTGGGGGAGGGTCTAGTATCTACGAGCAGTACTTC.

CDR3 DNA: TGTGCCAGCAGCTCATACCAGGGATACACTGAAGCTTTCTTT. It is translated as CASSSYQGYTEAFF. The chain employs TRBV5-6 and TRBJ1-1; tentatively, D is TRBD1 (5 bases). V gave up 3 bases and J gave up 3 bases, with 12 bases separating them. Germline CDR1 reads SGHDT; CDR2 reads YYEEEE. This CDR3 is built from 14 residues.

V gene TRBV19 combines with J gene TRBJ1-1; D not certain. V lost 5 bases and J 8 bases, leaving 21 bases between the germline ends. The germline V gene encodes CDR1 LNHDA and CDR2 SQIVND (reference sequence). The CDR3 sequence is 15 residues long. The CDR3 spells CASSGTVAGSVEAFF. As DNA, the CDR3 is TGTGCCAGTAGTGGCACAGTGGCAGGTAGTGTCGAAGCTTTCTTT.

This clone was recorded once. The genes are TRBV12-5 and TRBJ2-3; D is tentatively TRBD1 or TRBD2 (5 bases each). Germline loops: CDR1 LGHNT, CDR2 FRNRAP. V was pared by 6 bases and J by 0 bases, with 16 bases between. The CDR3 is 16 residues long. In nucleotides, the CDR3 is TGTGCTAGTGGCCCCGCTCTGGGGGTTAGCACAGATACGCAGTATTTT. It translates to CASGPALGVSTDTQYF.

The sample holds one count of this clone. This sample also contains other DNA sequences that code for the same CDR3. V usage is TRBV5-1 and J usage is TRBJ1-5, with D unresolved. Trimming removed 3 bases at V and 2 bases at J, with 9 bases between. There are 14 residues in the CDR3. The germline gives CDR1 SGHRS, CDR2 YFSETQ. The CDR3 region is CASSSGEGNQPQHF. In DNA, the CDR3 is TGCGCCAGCAGCTCGGGAGAGGGCAATCAGCCCCAGCATTTT.

J is TRBJ2-1 and V is TRBV6-4; D is perhaps TRBD1 or TRBD2 (5 bases each). V was trimmed by 3 bases and J by 12 bases, leaving 9 bases between them. Germline V gene sequence: CDR1 MRHNA, CDR2 SNTAGT. The CDR3 has 11 amino acids. The CDR3 sequence is CASSESGRQFF. The CDR3 nucleotides read TGTGCCAGCAGTGAGTCGGGGCGGCAGTTCTTC.

V and J are TRBV28 and TRBJ2-7, with D unresolved. In germline, CDR1 is MDHEN, CDR2 SYDVKM. The CDR3 consists of 13 residues. The ends were cut back, 5 bases at V and 4 bases at J, with 12 bases in the middle. The CDR3 is CASSHSPVYEQYF. As DNA, the CDR3 is TGTGCCAGCAGTCACTCCCCGGTATACGAGCAGTACTTC. The whole variable domain, filled in from reference TRBV28 and TRBJ2-7, reads DVKVTQSSRYLVKRTGEKVFLECVQDMDHENMFWYRQDPGLGLRLIYFSYDVKMKEKGDIPEGYSVSREKKERFSLILESASTNQTSMYLCASSHSPVYEQYFGPGTRLTVT.

The J gene is TRBJ1-5, the V gene TRBV15; D remains unclear. V was shortened by 0 bases and J by 6 bases, with 6 bases between the two germline ends. Per germline, CDR1 LNHNV and CDR2 YYDKDF (reference sequence). This CDR3 comprises 13 residues. The CDR3 loop reads CATSRDEGQPQHF. The DNA for the CDR3 is TGTGCCACCAGCAGAGATGAAGGTCAGCCCCAGCATTTT.

The V gene is TRBV5-1, the J gene TRBJ1-1, with D unresolved. The CDR3 loop spans 14 amino acids. In germline, CDR1 is SGHRS, CDR2 YFSETQ. V was shortened by 0 bases and J by 3 bases, with 9 bases between the two germline ends. CDR3 protein: CASSLGNWDTEAFF. CDR3 coding DNA: TGCGCCAGCAGCTTGGGGAATTGGGACACTGAAGCTTTCTTT.

J is TRBJ2-1 and V is TRBV4-3, with 9 bases aligning to TRBD2. V dropped 1 base and J dropped 4; count of bases not matched to a gene: 5. Germline values: CDR1 LGHNA, CDR2 YSLEER. The CDR3 runs 16 residues. The CDR3, as DNA: TGCGCCAGCAGCCAAGCGGTAGCGGGGGTATACAATGAGCAGTTCTTC. The encoded protein is CASSQAVAGVYNEQFF.

This rearrangement joins TRBV5-1 to TRBJ1-2; tentatively, D is TRBD1 (6 bases). The V end lost 4 bases, the J end lost 3 bases, and 19 bases lay between the germline ends. The length of the CDR3 is 16 residues. Germline CDR1 is SGHRS and CDR2 is YFSETQ. CDR3 DNA sequence: TGCGCCAGCAGCATGATAACAGGGTCGGCGGACTATGGCTACACCTTC. Translated, it gives CASSMITGSADYGYTF.

The chain couples TRBV18 to TRBJ1-3, with D maybe TRBD1 (5 bases). This CDR3 region has 15 residues. V lost 4 bases and J lost 0, with 10 bases in between. The V gene's germline CDR1 is KGHSH and CDR2 LQKENI. For the CDR3, the DNA is TGTGCCAGCTCACTCCAGGGCACCTCTGGAAACACCATATATTTT. Amino acid sequence: CASSLQGTSGNTIYF.

This clone is a singleton in its sample. The CDR3 loop reads CASSQAGRRQSQETQYF. In DNA form, the CDR3 reads TGTGCCAGCAGCCAAGCCGGGCGGAGGCAGTCGCAAGAGACCCAGTACTTC. The rearrangement joins TRBV4-2 to TRBJ2-5, with TRBD2 as a possible D gene (5 bases). Deletions cut 1 base from V and 2 bases from J, with 17 bases between. Germline V lookup: CDR1 LGHNA, CDR2 YNFKEQ. The CDR3 runs to 17 residues.